This TCR beta chain was observed in a study of blood T cell repertoires in COVID-19 (dated by TCRdb to about 2020). The study in broad terms: Samples covering the acute and convalescent phases of COVID-19 were provided by collaborators in the United States, Italy and Spain. The prospective study material was composed of cDNA or gDNA derived from T cells, B-cell-depleted T cells, or PBMCs. Deeply sampled blood TCRbeta repertoires from subjects exposed to, actively infected with, or recovered from COVID-19 were included in the dataset. The repertoires were made available in a free public database intended to serve as a resource for research on the immune response to SARS-CoV-2. Samples were obtained from the ongoing ImmuneRACE study (first 160 participants) and from roughly 1,300 subjects provided by 6 global collaborators. A de-identified subject ID, COVID-19 status, age in years and sex were almost always included in the sample metadata. Where available, HLA class I and class II types were obtained from metadata supplied by the sample provider rather than from assay-based typing.

On this clone itself: What this receptor recognizes is not known. A junction end diverges from the germline sequence, so it may reflect a read error.

Collaborating institutions collected whole blood in K2EDTA tubes following their own protocols. For TCRbeta analysis, collaborators shipped samples in one of three forms: frozen whole blood, isolated PBMCs, or DNA extracted from either of those sample types. CDR1 LNHDA and CDR2 SQIVND were looked up in the germline V gene (reference sequence). Measured from the cysteine to the phenylalanine, the CDR3 is 14 residues long. Only the CDR3 DNA stays, 42 bases, in frame from base 1. The study at large found these results: Clinical and demographic metadata were provided uncurated, with the amount varying by source and participant.

TCRbeta CDR3 regions were amplified from genomic DNA using the immunoSEQ Assay, a bias-controlled multiplex PCR. The study's processing was this. Nucleated cell counts per sample were estimated from amplification of reference gene primers within the assay. Sequence reads were collapsed and filtered to measure the absolute abundance of every unique TCRbeta CDR3 rearrangement. Productive Simpson clonality was computed per sample as the square root of Simpson's diversity index over productive rearrangements. TCRdb mirrors the immuneACCESS table, restricted to in-frame sequences. Some clones are absent from its copies; in checked studies, under half trace to an unresolved V gene, and the reason for the others is unknown. V and J calls and clone size are as listed in that table; D and trimming were resolved from the DNA. This sample has about 36,000 clones in its table, and roughly 77% of those were observed once. The ten largest clones represent 35% to 45% of the sample.

The TCR sequence derives from a human donor in a cohort sampled during active or convalescent COVID-19. The donor label of this sample is uncertain. Recombination connected TRBV19 to TRBJ2-1, and perhaps TRBD1 as D gene, on 6 matching bases. The specimen sequenced was peripheral blood. CDR3 region: CASCIRGSYNEQFF. The nucleotide sequence is TGTGCCAGTTGTATCAGGGGCTCCTACAATGAGCAGTTCTTC.